The present TCR beta chain was sequenced within a study of cytomegalovirus exposure and HLA in healthy donors. Overall study context: Of around 400 genotyped donors, roughly 81% grouped in the Caucasian-associated ancestry cluster.

Study results and limitations: An analysis was carried out later, and it reportedly showed fewer N-insertions in an Asian-associated ancestry cluster than the approximately 660-donor mean.

PCR employed 60 Vbeta and 13 Jbeta primers. Assay used: immunoSEQ multiplex PCR; TCRdb lists only in-frame clones, some missing. The sample table sets out 85,000 to 90,000 clones. The CDR3 is 17 amino acids. Germline CDR1 reads WSHSY; CDR2 reads SAAADI. Details on this clone: The antigen remains unidentified.

Sequencing used PBMCs. The receptor was isolated from a man between 50 and 59 years old in good health and CMV-seropositive. The chain carries TRBV10-2 and TRBJ2-5; 12 bases fit TRBD2. The J call may be incorrect, as the DNA end agrees better with TRBJ2-7. This chain's CDR3 is CASSEPFQTSGSYEQYF. CDR3 coding DNA: TGCGCCAGCAGTGAGCCCTTTCAGACTAGCGGGAGTTACGAGCAGTACTTC.